This TCR beta chain was obtained from a study of blood T cell repertoires in COVID-19. Study details: Sample material is recorded as cDNA or gDNA derived from T cells, B-cell-depleted T cells, or PBMCs.

V lost 3 bases to trimming and J lost 3 bases, with 16 bases between them. The CDR3 loop spans 15 amino acids. Germline V lookup: CDR1 SGHNT, CDR2 YYREEE (reference sequence). Study processing details: Estimated nucleated cell counts came from reference gene primer amplification. The method was immunoSEQ multiplex PCR; TCRdb's version includes in-frame clones alone and lacks a portion of them. The V and J calls and clone size are taken from that table; D and trimming were inferred from the DNA. The sample holds approximately 73,000 clones, nearly 90% seen once. Note on this clone: Distinct nucleotide sequences in the sample also encode this CDR3.

The TCR sequence derives from an elderly man with acute or convalescent COVID-19. This chain links TRBV5-4 with TRBJ2-7, with D possibly matching TRBD1 (9 bases). The sequencing input was peripheral blood. Written as DNA, the CDR3 is TGTGCCAGCAGCTCGGGGGGGACAGGGCTCTACGAGCAGTACTTC. Amino acid sequence: CASSSGGTGLYEQYF.